A single sample is the source of the 26 T cell receptor beta chains below, sequenced in a study of blood T cell repertoires in COVID-19 (dated by TCRdb to 2019 to 2021). Library preparation employed the immunoSEQ multiplex PCR assay. Not all clones reach the TCRdb copy of this immuneACCESS table, which keeps in-frame sequences only. Checked studies attribute under half of the gap to unresolved V genes and leave the rest unexplained. Recorded for this sample are roughly 250,000 clones; just under 90% of them occurred a single time. Clones ranked in the top ten supply roughly 3.3% of the sample. The material sequenced was peripheral blood. These receptors were taken from a woman between 35 and 50 years old with acute or convalescent COVID-19.

The chain links TRBV2 to TRBJ2-1; D is unresolved. The CDR3 consists of 11 residues. Germline V gene lookup returns CDR1 SNHLY and CDR2 FYNNEI. V was trimmed by 7 bases and J by 6 bases, leaving 7 bases between them. The CDR3 reads CASTVANEQFF. In DNA, the CDR3 is TGTGCCAGCACAGTAGCCAATGAGCAGTTCTTC.

This chain uses TRBV6-6 with TRBJ2-7; possibly TRBD1 for D (6 bases). The CDR3 extends over 16 amino acids. The germline V gene encodes CDR1 MNHNY and CDR2 SVGAGI (reference sequence). DNA of the CDR3: TGTGCCAGCAGTTACGCTTCCGGGACAATCCCGCAATGGGGAGACGTC. Its protein product is CASSYASGTIPQWGDV.

The chain carries TRBV5-5 and TRBJ1-2; a weak D match, TRBD1 (5 bases). CDR1 is SGHKS and CDR2 is YYEKEE in the germline V gene (reference sequence). The CDR3 totals 16 residues. V gave up 0 bases and J gave up 0 bases, with 12 bases separating them. CDR3 sequence: CASSLVRQTSNYGYTF. CDR3 coding DNA: TGTGCCAGCAGCTTGGTCCGACAGACATCTAACTATGGCTACACCTTC.

The chain combines TRBV5-4 with TRBJ1-3; 9 positions agree with TRBD1. V lost 0 bases and J lost 2; bases outside the gene matches: 3. CDR1 SGHNT and CDR2 YYREEE come from the germline V gene (reference sequence). This CDR3 is built from 16 residues. CDR3 sequence: CASSLGGQGPGNTIYF. CDR3 DNA: TGTGCCAGCAGCTTGGGGGGACAGGGACCTGGAAACACCATATATTTT.

The rearrangement links TRBV19 to TRBJ2-3; D possibly corresponds to TRBD2 (6 bases). The V and J ends lost 6 bases and 0 bases respectively, with 7 bases between them. There are 13 residues in the CDR3. From germline, CDR1 is LNHDA and CDR2 SQIVND (reference sequence). In DNA form, the CDR3 reads TGTGCCAGTAGGGAGGGCAGCACAGATACGCAGTATTTT. Protein: CASREGSTDTQYF.

The rearrangement uses TRBV6-5 and TRBJ2-2; TRBD1 matches at 11 bases. V trimming: 6 bases; J trimming: 6 bases; junction bases outside the gene matches: 6. In germline, CDR1 is MNHEY, CDR2 SVGAGI. CDR3 size: 15 residues. This chain's CDR3 is CASRSGQGDPGELFF. In DNA, the CDR3 is TGTGCCAGCAGATCGGGACAGGGGGACCCCGGGGAGCTGTTTTTT.

The genes are TRBV2 and TRBJ2-4, with 7 bases aligning to TRBD1. The V segment lost 4 bases and the J segment 6 bases; nucleotides outside the gene matches: 12. The CDR3 totals 16 residues. From germline, CDR1 is SNHLY and CDR2 FYNNEI. The CDR3 nucleotides read TGTGCCAGCAGTGGATTCGAGGGGGCGCGTAGAAACATTCAGTACTTC. Its protein is CASSGFEGARRNIQYF. The variable domain in full, completed from reference TRBV2 and TRBJ2-4, reads EPEVTQTPSHQVTQMGQEVILRCVPISNHLYFYWYRQILGQKVEFLVSFYNNEISEKSEIFDDQFSVERPDGSNFTLKIRSTKLEDSAMYFCASSGFEGARRNIQYFGAGTRLSVL.

This chain joins TRBV10-2 and TRBJ2-5, with 9 bases aligning to TRBD2. This CDR3 is built from 17 residues. After removal of 6 bases from V and 2 bases from J, the junction contained 13 bases not matched to a gene. The V gene's germline CDR1 is WSHSY and CDR2 SAAADI. The CDR3 is CASRRIAGDLGQETQYF. The CDR3 DNA reads TGCGCCAGCAGGAGAATAGCGGGGGATTTGGGACAAGAGACCCAGTACTTC.

The chain joins TRBV29-1 to TRBJ1-5; 7 bases are a match to TRBD1. The germline gives CDR1 SQVTM, CDR2 ANQGSEA. The CDR3 contains 13 residues. The trim removed 4 bases at V and 4 bases at J, leaving 4 bases unmatched. DNA for the CDR3: TGCAGCGTTGTAGAGACAGGGAATCAGCCCCAGCATTTT. This sequence encodes CSVVETGNQPQHF.

The chain combines TRBV28 with TRBJ2-7; D not certain. CDR3 size: 13 residues. V dropped 3 bases and J dropped 2 bases, with 8 bases sitting between them. Germline V lookup: CDR1 MDHEN, CDR2 SYDVKM. The CDR3 protein is CASSFRSPYEQYV. The CDR3 coding sequence is TGTGCCAGCAGTTTTAGATCGCCCTACGAGCAGTACGTC.

The CDR3 nucleotides are TGTGCCAGCAGTTACCGGAGCAATCAGCCCCAGCATTTT. It yields the protein CASSYRSNQPQHF. The chain couples TRBV6-6 to TRBJ1-5; D is unclear. The CDR3 totals 13 residues. Between the trimmed V and J ends, which lost 2 bases and 1 base, there was a span of 3 bases. Germline V lookup: CDR1 MNHNY, CDR2 SVGAGI (reference sequence).

The chain combines TRBV11-2 with TRBJ1-2; 10 bases line up with TRBD1. CDR3 length: 14 residues. Germline CDR1 is SGHAT and CDR2 is FQNNGV. J lost 8 bases, V lost 2 bases, and 5 bases had no gene match. DNA of the CDR3: TGTGCCAGCAGCTTATCTTGGACAGGGGGAGGCTACACCTTC. Amino acids: CASSLSWTGGGYTF.

This sequence joins TRBV7-3 and TRBJ2-3; D gene unclear. V lost 5 bases and J lost 2, with 20 bases in between. Germline V gives CDR1 SGHTA, CDR2 FQGTGA. The CDR3 covers 17 residues. In DNA form, the CDR3 reads TGTGCCAGCAGCCCCGCCGGGTCGCCCGGCGACACAGATACGCAGTATTTT. Translated, it gives CASSPAGSPGDTDTQYF. The full variable domain, with the rest looked up from reference TRBV7-3 and TRBJ2-3, is GAGVSQTPSNKVTEKGKYVELRCDPISGHTALYWYRQSLGQGPEFLIYFQGTGAADDSGLPNDRFFAVRPEGSVSTLKIQRTERGDSAVYLCASSPAGSPGDTDTQYFGPGTRLTVL.

V and J are TRBV19 and TRBJ1-2; D possibly corresponds to TRBD1 (6 bases). There are 14 residues in the CDR3. Trimming removed 4 bases from V and 1 base from J, with 10 bases in between. CDR1 and CDR2 (germline): LNHDA, SQIVND (reference sequence). CDR3 nucleotide sequence: TGTGCCAGTAGTAGCGGACAGAGTAACTATGGCTACACCTTC. Translating gives CASSSGQSNYGYTF.

The rearrangement joins TRBV12-3 or TRBV12-4 to TRBJ1-1; 12 bases map to TRBD1. This CDR3 region has 13 residues. Trimming at V came to 5 bases and at J to 10 bases, leaving 5 bases not matched to a gene. CDR3 residues: CASSGTGGSIAFF. For the CDR3, the DNA is TGTGCCAGCAGTGGGACAGGGGGCAGTATAGCTTTCTTT.

The genes are TRBV5-1 and TRBJ1-1, with 8 positions matching TRBD1. V gave up 3 bases and J gave up 4 bases; unmatched junction bases: 8. The CDR3 consists of 15 residues. Germline-derived CDR1 and CDR2 are SGHRS and YFSETQ. The CDR3 DNA follows: TGCGCCAGCAGCTCCCTACAGGGGGTTAGCACTGAAGCTTTCTTT. It codes for CASSSLQGVSTEAFF.

The chain couples TRBV5-1 to TRBJ2-7, with a tentative D call TRBD2 (6 bases). CDR1 SGHRS and CDR2 YFSETQ come from the germline V gene. The V end was cut by 4 bases, the J end by 5 bases, with 10 bases between. CDR3 size: 12 residues. The CDR3 loop reads CASSRTGDEQYV. CDR3 nucleotide sequence: TGCGCCAGCAGCCGTACGGGGGACGAGCAGTACGTC.

The rearrangement joins TRBV29-1 to TRBJ1-2, with a tentative D call TRBD1 (5 bases). The CDR3 has 14 amino acids. Looked up from germline, CDR1 is SQVTM and CDR2 is ANQGSEA. V was shortened by 5 bases and J by 4 bases, with 17 bases between the two germline ends. In DNA, the CDR3 is TGCAGCGTTTCGGTAAGGGGAACGGGCTATGGCTACACCTTC. Protein: CSVSVRGTGYGYTF.

The chain uses TRBV7-2 and TRBJ2-7, with 11 bases fitting TRBD2. Germline loops: CDR1 SGHTA, CDR2 FQGNSA. The CDR3 sequence is 17 residues long. The V segment lost 1 base and the J segment 9 bases; nucleotides outside the gene matches: 14. The CDR3 nucleotides read TGTGCCAGCAGCTTAGGGCTAGCGGGGGGCCCACGTTTCGTGCAGTACGTC. The encoded protein is CASSLGLAGGPRFVQYV.

The genes are TRBV2 and TRBJ1-1; 7 bases are shared with TRBD1. V trimming: 7 bases; J trimming: 0 bases; junction bases outside the gene matches: 5. From germline, CDR1 is SNHLY and CDR2 FYNNEI. The CDR3 totals 14 residues. CDR3 in DNA: TGTGCCAGCATTAAGACAGGGATGAACACTGAAGCTTTCTTT. It codes for CASIKTGMNTEAFF.

The count of this clone is one. CDR3 bases: TGTGCCAGCTCACCAAGCACAGGGGTCCGGGATTCACCCCTCCACTTT. This translates into CASSPSTGVRDSPLHF. V gene TRBV18 combines with J gene TRBJ1-6, with 7 bases identical to TRBD1. Per the germline V gene, CDR1 is KGHSH and CDR2 is LQKENI. Losses at the gene ends were 2 bases for V and 8 bases for J; bases not matched to a gene: 9. This CDR3 contains 16 residues. The variable domain in full, with the rest retrieved from reference TRBV18 and TRBJ1-6, is NAGVMQNPRHLVRRRGQEARLRCSPMKGHSHVYWYRQLPEEGLKFMVYLQKENIIDESGMPKERFSAEFPKEGPSILRIQQVVRGDSAAYFCASSPSTGVRDSPLHFGNGTRLTVT.

J is TRBJ2-3 and V is TRBV13, with D perhaps TRBD2 (5 bases). Germline V lookup: CDR1 PRHDT, CDR2 FYEKMQ (reference sequence). This CDR3 contains 17 residues. V gave up 0 bases and J gave up 4 bases, with 17 bases separating them. The CDR3 is CASSLGLGLAKSDTQYF. The CDR3 DNA follows: TGTGCCAGCAGCTTAGGCCTTGGGCTAGCCAAGTCAGATACGCAGTATTTT.

The chain couples TRBV3-1 (or the pseudogene TRBV3-2) to TRBJ2-5; TRBD1 matches at 7 bases. Germline V gene data show CDR1 as LGHDT and CDR2 as YNNKEL (reference sequence). The CDR3 covers 15 residues. The trim removed 4 bases at V and 5 bases at J, leaving 10 bases unmatched. The CDR3: CASSRTQGFRETQYF. As DNA, the CDR3 is TGTGCCAGCAGCCGAACACAGGGGTTCAGGGAGACCCAGTACTTC.

V gene TRBV19 combines with J gene TRBJ1-5, with a tentative D call TRBD1 (6 bases). The CDR3 covers 16 residues. Germline V CDR1 and CDR2: LNHDA, SQIVND (reference sequence). The ends were cut back, 5 bases at V and 2 bases at J, with 16 bases in the middle. The DNA of the CDR3 is TGTGCCAGTAGTCGCCCCGGGGGGGCCCGCAATCAGCCCCAGCATTTT. Protein product: CASSRPGGARNQPQHF.

The J gene is TRBJ1-1, the V gene TRBV10-3; 8 positions agree with TRBD1. In germline, CDR1 is ENHRY, CDR2 SYGVKD. This CDR3 region has 18 residues. The ends lost 6 bases at V and 2 bases at J; junction bases unmatched: 17. CDR3 loop: CAISQGSPGQASNTEAFF. The CDR3 DNA reads TGTGCCATCAGCCAAGGGTCTCCGGGACAGGCTAGTAACACTGAAGCTTTCTTT.

V is TRBV5-8 and J is TRBJ2-3, with D possibly being TRBD2 (5 bases). The germline gives CDR1 SGHTS, CDR2 YDEGEE. This CDR3 contains 9 residues. CDR3 in DNA: TGTGACGGGGCAGATACGCAGTATTTT. As protein: CDGADTQYF. The full variable domain, with the rest looked up from reference TRBV5-8 and TRBJ2-3, is EAGVTQSPTHLIKTRGQQATLRCSPISGHTSVYWYQQALGLGLQFLLWYDEGEERNRGNFPPRFSGRQFPNYSSELNVNALELEDSALYLCDGADTQYFGPGTRLTVL.